This TCR beta chain was captured in a study of blood T cell repertoires in COVID-19. Study-wide context: Donors in the United States, Italy and Spain gave samples during acute or convalescent COVID-19. In each case, the material was cDNA or gDNA derived from T cells, B-cell-depleted T cells, or PBMCs.

Per the original methods: Using reference gene primer amplification, nucleated cell counts were estimated. The repertoire was sequenced with immunoSEQ multiplex PCR; TCRdb's copy has only in-frame clones and lacks some. The D gene and trimming were derived from the DNA, and the V and J assignments and clone size from that table. This repertoire shows some 120,000 clones, around four fifths found once; its top ten account for 7% to 9%. Germline V gene lookup returns CDR1 SQVTM and CDR2 ANQGSEA. CDR3 length equals 12 residues. Trimming took 6 bases from V and 0 from J, leaving 8 bases between them. The specimen sequenced was peripheral blood. The sequence was collected from a man between 65 and 85 years old with acute or convalescent COVID-19. This chain links TRBV29-1 with TRBJ1-1; D is perhaps TRBD1 (5 bases). The CDR3 DNA reads as TGCAGCGTCGGACAACTGAACACTGAAGCTTTCTTT. Translating gives CSVGQLNTEAFF.